Following are 31 T cell receptor beta chains from one sample sequenced in a study of blood T cell repertoires in COVID-19. TCRdb's table, derived via immunoSEQ multiplex PCR, lists solely in-frame clones and lacks some. The sample has about 160,000 clones, around 92% seen once. The sample was peripheral blood. Receptor source: a man aged 25-45 years with COVID-19, enrolled during active disease.

The chain carries TRBV9 and TRBJ2-7; D ambiguous. Trimming stripped 0 bases from V and 3 bases from J, with 7 bases between. This CDR3 has 13 amino acids. The V gene's germline CDR1 is SGDLS and CDR2 YYNGEE. The CDR3 nucleotides are TGTGCCAGCAGCGTAGGATTAGACTACGAGCAGTACTTC. Protein: CASSVGLDYEQYF. Full variable domain (missing parts from reference TRBV9 and TRBJ2-7): DSGVTQTPKHLITATGQRVTLRCSPRSGDLSVYWYQQSLDQGLQFLIQYYNGEERAKGNILERFSAQQFPDLHSELNLSSLELGDSALYFCASSVGLDYEQYFGPGTRLTVT.

The chain has TRBV11-1 and TRBJ2-6; 7 positions match TRBD1. V lost 5 bases to trimming and J lost 2 bases; unmatched junction nucleotides: 6. There are 16 residues in the CDR3. Germline-derived CDR1 and CDR2 are SGHAT and FQDESV (reference sequence). In DNA form, the CDR3 reads TGTGCCAGCAGCGTGACAGGGATGGCTGGGGCCAACGTCCTGACTTTC. Its translation is CASSVTGMAGANVLTF. Filled out from reference TRBV11-1 and TRBJ2-6, the complete variable domain reads EAEVAQSPRYKITEKSQAVAFWCDPISGHATLYWYRQILGQGPELLVQFQDESVVDDSQLPKDRFSAERLKGVDSTLKIQPAELGDSAMYLCASSVTGMAGANVLTFGAGSRLTVL.

This clone was seen more than once but under ten times. V is TRBV2 and J is TRBJ2-1; D may be TRBD2 (5 bases). Deletions cut 3 bases from V and 0 bases from J, with 12 bases between. Germline values: CDR1 SNHLY, CDR2 FYNNEI. The length of the CDR3 is 16 residues. CDR3 in amino acids: CASSDPGLSSYNEQFF. CDR3 nucleotides: TGTGCCAGCAGTGACCCCGGACTGAGCTCCTACAATGAGCAGTTCTTC. Full variable domain (outside the CDR3, taken from reference TRBV2 and TRBJ2-1): EPEVTQTPSHQVTQMGQEVILRCVPISNHLYFYWYRQILGQKVEFLVSFYNNEISEKSEIFDDQFSVERPDGSNFTLKIRSTKLEDSAMYFCASSDPGLSSYNEQFFGPGTRLTVL.

The rearrangement uses TRBV20-1 and TRBJ1-2; 7 bases line up with TRBD1. This CDR3 contains 13 residues. Germline values: CDR1 DFQATT, CDR2 SNEGSKA (reference sequence). The trim removed 3 bases at V and 4 bases at J, leaving 5 bases unmatched. The CDR3: CSASRGGGYGYTF. CDR3 DNA sequence: TGCAGTGCTAGTAGAGGGGGCGGCTATGGCTACACCTTC.

The chain joins TRBV7-9 to TRBJ1-2, with D tentatively TRBD1 (6 bases). Between the trimmed V and J ends, which lost 4 bases and 2 bases, there was a span of 11 bases. Germline V CDR1 and CDR2: SEHNR, FQNEAQ (reference sequence). CDR3 length: 14 amino acids. Here the CDR3 reads CASSSRQANYGYTF. The CDR3 nucleotides read TGTGCCAGCAGCTCAAGACAGGCCAACTATGGCTACACCTTC.

In DNA form, the CDR3 reads TGCAGCGTCCGAGGACTAGAAGGAGATACGCAGTATTTT. It specifies CSVRGLEGDTQYF. This sequence joins TRBV29-1 and TRBJ2-3, with TRBD2 matching 7 bases. V gave up 6 bases and J gave up 5 bases; unmatched junction bases: 8. Germline lookup yields CDR1 SQVTM and CDR2 ANQGSEA. This CDR3 spans 13 amino acids.

This clone was detected only once. The genes are TRBV10-3 and TRBJ1-4; 7 bases agree with TRBD1. Germline V gene lookup returns CDR1 ENHRY and CDR2 SYGVKD. V shed 4 bases and J 10 bases; nucleotides not matched to a gene: 12. The CDR3 contains 15 residues. CDR3 loop: CAISGTGTDQAKLFF. The CDR3 DNA follows: TGTGCCATCAGTGGCACCGGGACAGACCAGGCAAAACTGTTTTTT.

The rearrangement links TRBV2 to TRBJ2-7; D perhaps matches TRBD1 (5 bases). CDR1 and CDR2 (germline): SNHLY, FYNNEI. This CDR3 is 17 amino acids long. V lost 3 bases and J 0 bases, leaving 18 bases between the germline ends. DNA of the CDR3: TGTGCCAGCAGTGAGTGGGGCCCTCTCCGAAGCTCCTACGAGCAGTACTTC. Its translation: CASSEWGPLRSSYEQYF.

The V call is TRBV4-3, the J call TRBJ1-1; 7 positions agree with TRBD1. The CDR3 contains 16 residues. Trimming cost V 0 bases and J 1 base; bases outside gene matches: 5. Per germline, CDR1 LGHNA and CDR2 YSLEER. CDR3 region: CASSQDEGTENTEAFF. Here the CDR3 DNA reads TGCGCCAGCAGCCAAGATGAGGGGACAGAGAACACTGAAGCTTTCTTT.

The rearrangement links TRBV19 to TRBJ1-6; tentatively, D is TRBD1 (6 bases). Germline V CDR1 and CDR2: LNHDA, SQIVND (reference sequence). V shed 10 bases and J shed 7 bases, with 29 bases lying between them. This CDR3 is 18 amino acids long. Written as DNA, the CDR3 is TGTGCCACTAGGGGGTCAGGGGCAGGAGAAGGATCAAATTCACCCCTCCACTTT. Its protein product is CATRGSGAGEGSNSPLHF.

The chain employs TRBV27 and TRBJ1-2; perhaps TRBD1 as D (5 bases). V shed 0 bases and J shed 4 bases, with 15 bases lying between them. The CDR3 sequence is 16 residues long. From germline, CDR1 is MNHEY and CDR2 SMNVEV (reference sequence). In DNA, the CDR3 is TGTGCCAGCAGTTTATCGGATCTTGGGGGGTTCTATGGCTACACCTTC. This codes for CASSLSDLGGFYGYTF.

This chain connects TRBV4-2 to TRBJ1-2; D is perhaps TRBD1 (5 bases). The CDR3 covers 15 residues. CDR1 and CDR2 (germline): LGHNA, YNFKEQ. V was cut by 4 bases and J by 6 bases, with 18 bases left in between. The CDR3 loop is CASSPAPAQGDGYTF. The CDR3 DNA follows: TGTGCCAGCAGCCCAGCCCCCGCCCAGGGTGATGGCTACACCTTC.

The chain carries TRBV11-2 and TRBJ2-7, with 13 positions matching TRBD2. The CDR3 has 19 residues. The V and J ends lost 3 bases and 7 bases, in that order; junction bases with no gene match: 18. Germline V gene sequence: CDR1 SGHAT, CDR2 FQNNGV. The CDR3 loop reads CASSFLPGTGSGLAGEQYF. CDR3 DNA: TGTGCCAGCAGCTTCCTGCCGGGGACAGGGTCGGGACTAGCGGGAGAGCAGTACTTC. The full variable domain, with the rest looked up from reference TRBV11-2 and TRBJ2-7, is EAGVAQSPRYKIIEKRQSVAFWCNPISGHATLYWYQQILGQGPKLLIQFQNNGVVDDSQLPKDRFSAERLKGVDSTLKIQPAKLEDSAVYLCASSFLPGTGSGLAGEQYFGPGTRLTVT.

This sequence joins TRBV6-6 and TRBJ1-2; 8 positions agree with TRBD1. Germline lookup yields CDR1 MNHNY and CDR2 SVGAGI (reference sequence). CDR3 length equals 13 residues. V shed 5 bases, J shed 3 bases, and the junction held 2 bases outside the gene matches. Here the CDR3 reads CASSGQGYYGYTF. In DNA form, the CDR3 reads TGTGCCAGCAGTGGACAGGGCTACTATGGCTACACCTTC.

V and J are TRBV25-1 and TRBJ2-5, with TRBD1 matching 9 bases. Looked up from germline, CDR1 is MGHDK and CDR2 is SYGVNS. The trim removed 10 bases at V and 5 bases at J, leaving 14 bases unmatched. The CDR3 covers 15 residues. Here the CDR3 DNA reads TGTGCCACCACCGGGACAGGGCCCTCGGGGGAGACCCAGTACTTC. It is translated as CATTGTGPSGETQYF.

The chain employs TRBV28 and TRBJ1-2; 8 nucleotides agree with TRBD1. The CDR3 has 13 amino acids. The ends lost 9 bases at V and 4 bases at J; junction bases unmatched: 7. Germline CDR1 reads MDHEN; CDR2 reads SYDVKM. The CDR3 region is CASRTGRGYGYTF. CDR3 DNA sequence: TGTGCCAGTCGGACAGGGCGAGGCTATGGCTACACCTTC.

J is TRBJ1-1 and V is TRBV18; 8 bases map to TRBD1. Losses at the gene ends were 5 bases for V and 6 bases for J; bases not matched to a gene: 5. This CDR3 is 13 amino acids long. Germline CDR1 reads KGHSH; CDR2 reads LQKENI. The CDR3 DNA reads as TGTGCCAGCTCATCGGACAGGGTACCTGAAGCTTTCTTT. Residues: CASSSDRVPEAFF. The entire variable domain, with the rest obtained from reference TRBV18 and TRBJ1-1, is as follows: NAGVMQNPRHLVRRRGQEARLRCSPMKGHSHVYWYRQLPEEGLKFMVYLQKENIIDESGMPKERFSAEFPKEGPSILRIQQVVRGDSAAYFCASSSDRVPEAFFGQGTRLTVV.

V is TRBV27 and J is TRBJ1-1; D call uncertain. V shed 6 bases and J shed 5 bases, with 13 bases lying between them. CDR3 length equals 13 residues. Looked up from germline, CDR1 is MNHEY and CDR2 is SMNVEV (reference sequence). In DNA form, the CDR3 reads TGTGCCAGCAGCTGGAGGGCCGGGACTGAAGCTTTCTTT. This sequence encodes CASSWRAGTEAFF.

This clone has a single count. The V and J genes are TRBV18 and TRBJ2-5, with D possibly TRBD2 on 6 matching bases. CDR3 size: 14 residues. The germline CDR1 and CDR2 sequences are KGHSH and LQKENI. V was shortened by 3 bases and J by 2 bases, with 10 bases between the two germline ends. CDR3 bases: TGTGCCAGCTCACCCCCGGGGAGGCAAGAGACCCAGTACTTC. Encoded protein: CASSPPGRQETQYF.

This chain uses TRBV5-4 with TRBJ2-7; tentatively, D is TRBD2 (6 bases). Trimming left V 0 bases short and J 2 bases short, with 9 bases between. The CDR3 sequence is 14 residues long. Germline V gene data show CDR1 as SGHNT and CDR2 as YYREEE (reference sequence). This chain's CDR3 is CASSLAGSTYEQYF. In DNA form, the CDR3 reads TGTGCCAGCAGCTTGGCCGGGAGCACCTACGAGCAGTACTTC.

The chain employs TRBV19 and TRBJ1-1; D may be TRBD1 (6 bases). Looked up from germline, CDR1 is LNHDA and CDR2 is SQIVND (reference sequence). The CDR3 totals 13 residues. Trimming stripped 1 base from V and 5 bases from J, with 8 bases between. CDR3 amino acids: CASSIGGPTEAFF. Written as DNA, the CDR3 is TGTGCCAGTAGTATAGGGGGGCCAACTGAAGCTTTCTTT.

This chain joins TRBV6-5 and TRBJ1-6; maybe TRBD1 (6 bases). Germline V gene data show CDR1 as MNHEY and CDR2 as SVGAGI. V lost 0 bases and J lost 7, with 13 bases in between. The CDR3 extends over 16 amino acids. The chain's CDR3 is CASSYSKRGWNSPLHF. CDR3 DNA: TGTGCCAGCAGTTACTCGAAGAGGGGGTGGAATTCACCCCTCCACTTT.

By frequency in the sample, this clone is medium-sized. V is TRBV9 and J is TRBJ1-4, with TRBD1 matching 7 bases. Germline V gives CDR1 SGDLS, CDR2 YYNGEE. The CDR3 sequence is 16 residues long. V lost 4 bases and J lost 3; bases outside the gene matches: 9. CDR3 DNA sequence: TGTGCCAGCAGCCTTCCTAGGGGGACAGCTAATGAAAAACTGTTTTTT. Encoded protein: CASSLPRGTANEKLFF. Full variable domain (remainder filled in from reference TRBV9 and TRBJ1-4): DSGVTQTPKHLITATGQRVTLRCSPRSGDLSVYWYQQSLDQGLQFLIQYYNGEERAKGNILERFSAQQFPDLHSELNLSSLELGDSALYFCASSLPRGTANEKLFFGSGTQLSVL.

This clone was counted once. The rearrangement links TRBV6-5 to TRBJ1-2; D is undetermined. V dropped 0 bases and J dropped 6 bases, with 11 bases sitting between them. Germline CDR1 and CDR2: MNHEY and SVGAGI. The CDR3 sequence is 14 residues long. The CDR3 bases are TGTGCCAGCAGTTACTCTCCGGGTTGGGATGGCTACACCTTC. It specifies CASSYSPGWDGYTF.

The rearrangement joins TRBV3-1 (or the pseudogene TRBV3-2) to TRBJ1-1; the match to TRBD1 covers 7 bases. Trimming took 4 bases from V and 3 from J; bases not matched to a gene: 5. Germline V gene sequence: CDR1 LGHDT, CDR2 YNNKEL (reference sequence). CDR3 length: 14 amino acids. CDR3 loop: CASSLRTGYTEAFF. The CDR3 DNA is TGTGCCAGCAGCCTCCGGACAGGATACACTGAAGCTTTCTTT.

This chain joins TRBV7-3 and TRBJ2-1; D might be TRBD2 (6 bases). CDR1 SGHTA and CDR2 FQGTGA come from the germline V gene. The CDR3 loop spans 17 amino acids. Between the trimmed V and J ends, which lost 6 bases and 3 bases, there was a span of 21 bases. In DNA, the CDR3 is TGTGCCAGCAGTACCTATAATTCGGGACTCAACTACAATGAGCAGTTCTTC. Translation gives CASSTYNSGLNYNEQFF. Looking up the rest from reference TRBV7-3 and TRBJ2-1 gives the full variable domain: GAGVSQTPSNKVTEKGKYVELRCDPISGHTALYWYRQSLGQGPEFLIYFQGTGAADDSGLPNDRFFAVRPEGSVSTLKIQRTERGDSAVYLCASSTYNSGLNYNEQFFGPGTRLTVL.

In DNA form, the CDR3 reads TGTGCCAGCCCCCTCAGGGCTCCCGAGCAGTACTTC. Translation: CASPLRAPEQYF. V and J are TRBV11-3 and TRBJ2-7; perhaps TRBD1 as D (5 bases). Germline-derived CDR1 and CDR2 are SGHNT and YENEEA. Deletions cut 8 bases from V and 6 bases from J, with 14 bases between. CDR3 size: 12 residues.

The chain carries TRBV19 and TRBJ2-1, with 11 bases identical to TRBD2. The CDR3 contains 15 residues. Germline assignment: CDR1 LNHDA and CDR2 SQIVND (reference sequence). V lost 6 bases to trimming and J lost 7 bases; unmatched junction nucleotides: 8. The CDR3 bases are TGTGCCAGTAGAAGGCTAGCGGGGGGTTCGAATGAGCAGTTCTTC. The encoded protein is CASRRLAGGSNEQFF. The variable domain in full, with the rest retrieved from reference TRBV19 and TRBJ2-1, is DGGITQSPKYLFRKEGQNVTLSCEQNLNHDAMYWYRQDPGQGLRLIYYSQIVNDFQKGDIAEGYSVSREKKESFPLTVTSAQKNPTAFYLCASRRLAGGSNEQFFGPGTRLTVL.

V is TRBV12-3 or TRBV12-4 and J is TRBJ1-1; D call uncertain. The CDR3 spans 11 residues. V was clipped by 3 bases and J by 11 bases, with 10 bases between them. The CDR3 DNA is TGTGCCAGCAGTTTCGGATACGGGGCTTTCTTT. This gives the protein CASSFGYGAFF.

As for this clone: Other nucleotide sequences in the sample specify the same CDR3. The chain has TRBV18 and TRBJ2-5; 7 bases align to TRBD1. The J segment lost 2 bases and the V segment lost 6 bases, leaving 6 bases of the junction unmatched. Germline-derived CDR1 and CDR2 are KGHSH and LQKENI. This CDR3 is 14 amino acids long. The CDR3, as DNA: TGTGCCAGCTCGCTAGGGACAGAACAAGAGACCCAGTACTTC. It is translated as CASSLGTEQETQYF.

The chain is built from TRBV4-3 and TRBJ1-2; no definite D call. Germline CDR1 reads LGHNA; CDR2 reads YSLEER. This CDR3 spans 15 amino acids. V was shortened by 0 bases and J by 5 bases, with 13 bases between the two germline ends. The CDR3 DNA sequence: TGCGCCAGCAGCCAAGATATTGTACAGCCGTATGGCTACACCTTC. The encoded protein is CASSQDIVQPYGYTF.